Listed here is a single T cell receptor beta chain. The assay was immunoSEQ multiplex PCR, and TCRdb's table has in-frame clones only and misses some. This sample has 100,000 to 120,000 clones, with 80% to 90% found just once. Every one of the patients relapsed after autologous stem cell transplantation (brentuximab vedotin exposure was variable). CDR1 is SNHLY and CDR2 is FYNNEI in the germline V gene. The CDR3 sequence is 12 residues long. Trimming took 6 bases from V and 1 from J, leaving 6 bases between them. This sample is part of a study of PD-1 blockade in classical Hodgkin lymphoma. The chain is built from TRBV2 and TRBJ1-1, with D unresolved. Material: peripheral blood mononuclear cells (PBMCs), obtained before the second cycle of nivolumab. The sequence derives from a human donor with classical Hodgkin lymphoma. DNA for the CDR3: TGTGCCAGCAGGCCCGGGAACACTGAAGCTTTCTTT. Translating gives CASRPGNTEAFF.